The 2 T cell receptor beta chains given below trace back to one sample, sequenced in a study of tumor and adjacent non-tumor tissue in lung cancer. RNA was extracted from bulk tissue without any cell sorting. More than 3 cm separated this lung sample from the edge of the tumor. A modified ARM-PCR protocol with three rounds of nested PCR amplified TCRbeta. TCRdb analysed the multiplex PCR reads with MiXCR anew, one entry per CDR3 protein. The data hold around 39,000 distinct CDR3 sequences, with approximately 57% observed a single time. Sequencing was performed on distant non-tumor lung tissue. The source is a man in his forties or fifties with non-small cell lung cancer.

Note on this clonotype: Being one base from a much bigger clone, this may be a read error. V gene TRBV5-1 combines with J gene TRBJ2-7, with a weak D call TRBD1 (5 bases). V lost 7 bases to trimming and J lost 4 bases, with 15 bases between them. CDR1 is SGHRS, CDR2 YFSETQ, per germline. The CDR3 is 13 amino acids. DNA of the CDR3: TGCGCCAGCGGTCCAGGGTCAGGTTACGAGCAGTACTTC. This translates into CASGPGSGYEQYF.

This clonotype was seen a few times. No conserved phenylalanine or tryptophan ends this CDR3, so it is likely a read error. This sequence joins TRBV14 and TRBJ2-5; D unresolved. The CDR3 totals 13 residues. The V end lost 2 bases, the J end lost 2 bases, and 6 bases lay between the germline ends. Per the germline V gene, CDR1 is SGHDN and CDR2 is FVKESK. The CDR3 region has the DNA TGTGCCAGCAGCCAAAATAGTCAAGAGACCCAGTACTTA. It codes for CASSQNSQETQYL.